The text below deals with one TCR beta chain. Its specificity is not known. The data are from a study of cytomegalovirus exposure and HLA in healthy donors. The primer mix had 60 Vbeta and 13 Jbeta primers. Assay used: immunoSEQ multiplex PCR; TCRdb lists only in-frame clones, some missing. The table has about 200,000 clones, approximately 80% seen once. The study's findings and limits: Researchers catalogued 164 TCR beta chains as cytomegalovirus-associated. Many donors carried some public TCRs, although rarity characterized most TCR sequences.

Trimming removed 0 bases from V and 0 bases from J, with 11 bases in between. From germline, CDR1 is LNHNV and CDR2 YYDKDF (reference sequence). The CDR3 totals 17 residues. This receptor was taken from a young man in good health and CMV-seronegative. The rearrangement joins TRBV15 to TRBJ1-4, with a tentative D call TRBD1 (5 bases). Sequenced material: PBMCs. The CDR3 spells CATSRDLGQATNEKLFF. The CDR3 bases are TGTGCCACCAGCAGAGATCTCGGACAAGCAACTAATGAAAAACTGTTTTTT.